Sequencing of this T cell receptor (beta chain) was carried out in a study of beta chain features in type 1 diabetes. Trimming cost V 0 bases and J 9 bases, with 18 bases left between them. Looked up from germline, CDR1 is SEHNR and CDR2 is FQNEAQ (reference sequence). The CDR3 is made up of 17 amino acids. Reverse transcription of all isolated RNA meant that expressed TCRB transcripts were sequenced. The repertoire was sequenced with immunoSEQ multiplex PCR; TCRdb's copy has only in-frame clones and lacks some. This sample has almost 350,000 clones, with 20% found just once. Sequencing was performed on naive CD4+ T cells from blood. This chain connects TRBV7-9 to TRBJ1-6, with D perhaps matching TRBD1 (5 bases). This clonotype was sampled from a woman between 18 and 29 years old in good health. The CDR3 DNA reads as TGTGCCAGCAGCTTAGCCGGTTCACTCAGGGCCGGTTCACCCCTCCACTTT. Translating it yields CASSLAGSLRAGSPLHF.